The 21 T cell receptor beta chains in this list originate from one sample, sequenced in a study. TCRdb reanalysed the 5' RACE reads using MiXCR and keeps one entry per CDR3 protein. The sample lists about 32,000 distinct CDR3 sequences; roughly 25% were seen once. The specimen sequenced was memory CD4+ T cells sorted from blood. The subset here: memory CD4+ T cells, CD4+CD45RO+CD25-. Every receptor here comes from a female donor with breast cancer.

This chain connects TRBV12-3 or TRBV12-4 to TRBJ2-4; 12 bases fit TRBD1. Losses at the gene ends were 8 bases for V and 8 bases for J; bases not matched to a gene: 7. The CDR3 runs 14 residues. CDR3 nucleotide sequence: TGTGCCAGCCTCCCCGGGACAGGGGGCCACATTCAGTACTTC. Protein sequence: CASLPGTGGHIQYF.

With respect to this clonotype: One base away lies a much larger clone, so this may be a sequencing read error. The V gene is TRBV10-3, the J gene TRBJ2-2; 8 bases line up with TRBD2. The CDR3 is 16 residues long. CDR1 and CDR2 from the germline V gene are ENHRY and SYGVKD. The DNA of the CDR3 is TGTGCCATCAGTGAGTCGATAGCGGGGAACGCCGGGGAGCTGTTTTTT. Translated, it gives CAISESIAGNAGELFF.

This clonotype was recorded a few times. The rearrangement links TRBV11-1 to TRBJ2-1, with 9 bases identical to TRBD2. Germline V lookup: CDR1 SGHAT, CDR2 FQDESV (reference sequence). This CDR3 comprises 16 residues. Losses at the gene ends were 5 bases for V and 2 bases for J; bases not matched to a gene: 7. The CDR3 region is CASSPTSGNPYNEQFF. Written as DNA, the CDR3 is TGTGCCAGCAGCCCGACTAGCGGAAACCCCTACAATGAGCAGTTCTTC.

There are a few counts of this clonotype. V and J are TRBV7-9 and TRBJ2-1, with 15 bases that match TRBD2. Trimming cost V 5 bases and J 5 bases; bases outside gene matches: 10. The germline V gene encodes CDR1 SEHNR and CDR2 FQNEAQ (reference sequence). The CDR3 has 18 amino acids. DNA for the CDR3: TGTGCCAGCAGCCCCGGACTAGCGGGGGGGCCGAGGGACAATGAGCAGTTCTTC. This encodes CASSPGLAGGPRDNEQFF.

The J gene is TRBJ1-6, the V gene TRBV7-6; a weak D match, TRBD1 (5 bases). This CDR3 spans 14 amino acids. With 5 bases removed from V and 10 bases from J, the gap between germline ends came to 15 bases. The V gene's germline CDR1 is SGHVS and CDR2 FNYEAQ. The CDR3 DNA follows: TGTGCCAGCAGCCCCGGGACGGCGAACTCACCCCTCCACTTT. Its protein product is CASSPGTANSPLHF. The variable domain in full, with the rest retrieved from reference TRBV7-6 and TRBJ1-6, is GAGVSQSPRYKVTKRGQDVALRCDPISGHVSLYWYRQALGQGPEFLTYFNYEAQQDKSGLPNDRFSAERPEGSISTLTIQRTEQRDSAMYRCASSPGTANSPLHFGNGTRLTVT.

The sample holds a few counts of this clonotype. The rearrangement links TRBV7-9 to TRBJ1-1; TRBD1 might be the D (5 bases). The CDR3 length is 12 residues. The germline V gene has CDR1 SEHNR and CDR2 FQNEAQ (reference sequence). The V and J ends lost 4 bases and 4 bases respectively, with 7 bases between them. CDR3 DNA sequence: TGTGCCAGCAGCTCTGGGGCCACTGAAGCTTTCTTT. This sequence encodes CASSSGATEAFF. The whole variable domain, remainder taken from reference TRBV7-9 and TRBJ1-1, is DTGVSQNPRHKITKRGQNVTFRCDPISEHNRLYWYRQTLGQGPEFLTYFQNEAQLEKSRLLSDRFSAERPKGSFSTLEIQRTEQGDSAMYLCASSSGATEAFFGQGTRLTVV.

In DNA form, the CDR3 reads TGTGCCAGCAGTACTAGCGGGAGGGCGTACAATGAGCAGTTCTTC. Protein: CASSTSGRAYNEQFF. V and J are TRBV7-2 and TRBJ2-1; TRBD2 agrees at 13 bases. Trimming took 6 bases from V and 4 from J; bases not matched to a gene: 3. The length of the CDR3 is 15 residues. Germline assignment: CDR1 SGHTA and CDR2 FQGNSA.

This clonotype was recorded a few times. A single base separates this from a much larger clone, so it may be a read error. This sequence joins TRBV12-3 or TRBV12-4 and TRBJ2-1, with D perhaps TRBD2 (6 bases). This CDR3 has 12 amino acids. The germline V and J ends were trimmed by 6 bases and 8 bases, with 11 bases remaining between them. DNA for the CDR3: TGTGCCAGCAGCAGATCGGGGGATGAGCAGTTCTTC. Its translation is CASSRSGDEQFF.

This chain joins TRBV12-3 or TRBV12-4 and TRBJ1-3, with D possibly being TRBD1 (6 bases). Trimming removed 8 bases from V and 8 bases from J, with 19 bases in between. The CDR3 extends over 14 amino acids. The CDR3 DNA sequence: TGTGCCAGCCCTTCAACAGGGAGTGAAGACACCATATATTTT. Its translation is CASPSTGSEDTIYF.

Turning to this clonotype: Sequence at one end of the junction differs from germline and may be a read error. This chain connects TRBV5-1 to TRBJ2-2; 9 nucleotides line up with TRBD2. This CDR3 is built from 15 residues. Germline CDR1 and CDR2: SGHRS and YFSETQ. CDR3 amino acids: CASSLVAGASGGLFF. CDR3 nucleotides: TGCGCCAGCAGCTTGGTAGCGGGAGCATCGGGGGGGCTGTTTTTT.

This clonotype was counted many times. The chain links TRBV7-6 to TRBJ2-7, with a possible D match to TRBD1 (6 bases). The CDR3 runs to 13 residues. Germline V CDR1 and CDR2: SGHVS, FNYEAQ. The V and J ends lost 2 bases and 2 bases respectively, with 7 bases between them. The CDR3 protein is CASSLQGTYEQYF. For the CDR3, the DNA is TGTGCCAGCAGCTTACAGGGGACCTACGAGCAGTACTTC. Full variable domain (rest looked up from reference TRBV7-6 and TRBJ2-7): GAGVSQSPRYKVTKRGQDVALRCDPISGHVSLYWYRQALGQGPEFLTYFNYEAQQDKSGLPNDRFSAERPEGSISTLTIQRTEQRDSAMYRCASSLQGTYEQYFGPGTRLTVT.

The CDR3 here is CASSSSRFTTIYF. CDR3 DNA sequence: TGTGCCAGCAGCTCTTCCCGTTTCACCACCATATATTTT. This chain connects TRBV11-1 to TRBJ1-3; no clear D. Germline CDR1 reads SGHAT; CDR2 reads FQDESV (reference sequence). Trimming left V 4 bases short and J 9 bases short, with 13 bases between. The CDR3 length is 13 residues.

The chain has TRBV14 and TRBJ2-1; D might be TRBD2 (6 bases). Trimming took 4 bases from V and 6 from J, leaving 19 bases between them. Germline V gives CDR1 SGHDN, CDR2 FVKESK. There are 16 residues in the CDR3. CDR3 in DNA: TGTGCCAGCAGCCCCCGAGGAGGGAGCCAAGGCAATGAGCAGTTCTTC. This encodes CASSPRGGSQGNEQFF.

The table lists this clonotype with a few counts. V usage is TRBV27 and J usage is TRBJ2-2; no clear D gene. This CDR3 has 14 amino acids. The V gene lost 7 bases and the J gene lost 2 bases, with 11 bases spanning the gap. The V gene's germline CDR1 is MNHEY and CDR2 SMNVEV (reference sequence). The CDR3 coding sequence is TGTGCCAGCACCACGATGAGCAACACCGGGGAGCTGTTTTTT. Translation: CASTTMSNTGELFF.

This chain connects TRBV7-9 to TRBJ1-1; D gene unclear. Germline V CDR1 and CDR2: SEHNR, FQNEAQ (reference sequence). This CDR3 comprises 13 residues. Trimming removed 4 bases from V and 2 bases from J, with 8 bases in between. The CDR3 DNA reads as TGTGCCAGCAGCTCTTCGATTAACACTGAAGCTTTCTTT. Amino acid sequence: CASSSSINTEAFF.

Ten or more counts support this clonotype. This sequence joins TRBV4-1 and TRBJ2-7, with TRBD2 matching over 7 bases. Trimming cost V 0 bases and J 7 bases; bases outside gene matches: 6. CDR1 is MGHRA and CDR2 is YSYEKL in the germline V gene. The CDR3 has 14 residues. The chain's CDR3 is CASSQEEWGGEQYF. CDR3 DNA: TGCGCCAGCAGCCAAGAGGAATGGGGAGGGGAGCAGTACTTC.

Only a few counts were recorded for this clonotype. The chain is built from TRBV2 and TRBJ2-1; 9 bases line up with TRBD2. Germline V lookup: CDR1 SNHLY, CDR2 FYNNEI. The CDR3 has 14 amino acids. With V trimmed by 8 bases and J by 4 bases, 6 bases remained unmatched. Here the CDR3 reads CASLAAGGYNEQFF. The CDR3 DNA sequence: TGTGCCAGCCTGGCCGCGGGAGGGTACAATGAGCAGTTCTTC.

Comment on this clonotype: One end of the junction fails to match germline, which may point to a read error. The chain is built from TRBV4-1 and TRBJ1-2; no firm D call. Germline lookup yields CDR1 MGHRA and CDR2 YSYEKL. The CDR3 runs to 14 residues. DNA for the CDR3: TGCGCCAGCAGCCAAGGGTACGGAGCCCTGGAGTACATCTTC. This gives the protein CASSQGYGALEYIF.

Ten or more counts support this clonotype. The gene calls are TRBV7-3 and TRBJ2-3; possible D gene TRBD2, 6 bases. From germline, CDR1 is SGHTA and CDR2 FQGTGA. The CDR3 extends over 16 amino acids. Trimming shortened V by 1 base and J by 1 base, and 12 bases separated the two germline ends. The CDR3 coding sequence is TGTGCCAGCAGCTTAATTGACGGGAGTGGCACAGATACGCAGTATTTT. It codes for CASSLIDGSGTDTQYF.

This clonotype was detected only a few times. This sequence joins TRBV24-1 and TRBJ2-2; D assignment may be TRBD1 or TRBD2 (5 bases each). Germline CDR1 reads KGHDR; CDR2 reads SFDVKD. This CDR3 has 13 residues. V gave up 6 bases and J gave up 4 bases, with 8 bases separating them. In DNA form, the CDR3 reads TGTGCCACCAGTAGGGACCGCACCGGGGAGCTGTTTTTT. It yields the protein CATSRDRTGELFF.

The table lists this clonotype with a few counts. This chain connects TRBV5-1 to TRBJ2-1; 9 nucleotides agree with TRBD1. V lost 0 bases, J lost 8 bases, and 12 bases stayed unmatched. Germline V gives CDR1 SGHRS, CDR2 YFSETQ. The CDR3 is made up of 17 amino acids. The CDR3 sequence is CASSLAVRQGGTYEQFF. CDR3 bases: TGCGCCAGCAGCTTGGCGGTCCGACAGGGGGGTACCTATGAGCAGTTCTTC. Full variable domain (remainder filled in from reference TRBV5-1 and TRBJ2-1): KAGVTQTPRYLIKTRGQQVTLSCSPISGHRSVSWYQQTPGQGLQFLFEYFSETQRNKGNFPGRFSGRQFSNSRSEMNVSTLELGDSALYLCASSLAVRQGGTYEQFFGPGTRLTVL.